This record covers a single T cell receptor (beta chain). Libraries were prepared by immunoSEQ multiplex PCR; TCRdb keeps only in-frame clonotypes and omits some of them. The sample consists of under 400,000 clones, roughly nine tenths of them appearing once. These data are taken from a study of blood T cell repertoires in COVID-19. Study context: Acute and convalescent COVID-19 samples came from the United States, Italy and Spain.

V lost 7 bases to trimming and J lost 4 bases, with 16 bases between them. CDR1 is LNHDA, CDR2 SQIVND, per germline (reference sequence). The CDR3 spans 14 residues. This TCR derives from a woman aged 55-69 years with COVID-19, enrolled during active disease. The specimen was peripheral blood. The chain combines TRBV19 with TRBJ1-2; possible D gene TRBD1, 6 bases. The CDR3 reads CASTERDTFYGYTF. CDR3 sequence (DNA): TGTGCCAGTACAGAACGGGACACCTTCTATGGCTACACCTTC.